This entry concerns a single T cell receptor beta chain. What it binds is not known. An end of the junction differs from the germline gene, which may be a read error. The data stem from a study of cytomegalovirus exposure and HLA in healthy donors. The CDR3 has 14 amino acids. Germline CDR1 MNHNY, CDR2 SVGAGI (reference sequence). Study-level results: Presence/absence analyses assumed roughly uniform sequencing depth across donors.

The PCR employed 60 Vbeta primers together with 13 Jbeta primers. Produced via immunoSEQ multiplex PCR; TCRdb's table is partial and in-frame only. The sample has around 190,000 clones, 74% seen once. The sequence came from a woman in her 30s in good health and CMV-seropositive. This rearrangement joins TRBV6-6 to TRBJ1-5, with TRBD1 matching over 7 bases. The specimen sequenced was PBMCs. The CDR3 DNA is TGTGCCAGCAGCCCTAGGACAGGCAAACAGCCCCAGCATTTT. Translated, it gives CASSPRTGKQPQHF.